The table lists the clone carrying this T cell receptor (beta chain) with many counts. Its antigen is not identified. The data are from a study of Graves' ophthalmopathy and Graves' hyperthyroidism. Study observations and caveats: Discrimination between ophthalmopathy and stable hyperthyroidism by a 13-signature model showed 85% to 90% sensitivity and about 84% specificity. With a specificity of around 77% and a sensitivity of more than 65%, the model predicted ophthalmopathy progression.

Trimming took 8 bases from V and 6 from J, leaving 15 bases between them. CDR1 is KGHDR, CDR2 SFDVKD, per germline. The length of the CDR3 is 13 residues. As the template, RNA transcripts were used to amplify TCR beta CDR3 regions. HTBI primers were used in a first-round RT-PCR, which preceded a second-round multiplex PCR. Each CDR3 protein gets one entry after TCRdb re-called the multiplex PCR reads with MiXCR. The sample lists approximately 460,000 distinct CDR3 sequences; around an eighth were seen once. The evidence that diagnosis relied on was clinical symptoms, serum thyroxine, TRAb, thyroid ultrasound and orbital computed tomography. What supplied the PBMCs was about 9.1 ml of fresh peripheral blood.

The chain uses TRBV24-1 and TRBJ1-1; tentatively, D is TRBD1 (5 bases). The sequencing sample was made of blood. This clonotype was sampled from a woman aged 30 to 39 with Graves' ophthalmopathy. The CDR3 nucleotides are TGTGCCACCAAAAGTGGAATGGGGGCTGAAGCTTTCTTT. Translating gives CATKSGMGAEAFF.